A single sample is the source of the 19 T cell receptor beta chains below, sequenced in a study of cytomegalovirus exposure and HLA in healthy donors. PCR employed 60 Vbeta and 13 Jbeta primers. Sequencing used immunoSEQ multiplex PCR; TCRdb keeps in-frame clones, though not all of them. The sample yields about 160,000 clones, 68% seen once. The sample was PBMCs. Receptors were obtained from a man over 45 in good health and CMV-seronegative.

This rearrangement joins TRBV6-1 to TRBJ2-1, with 7 bases matching TRBD1. The germline CDR1 and CDR2 sequences are MNHNS and SASEGT. The CDR3 loop spans 14 amino acids. J was trimmed by 1 base and V by 7 bases; bases with no gene match: 4. In DNA form, the CDR3 reads TGTGCCAGCAATGGCAGGGGGTCCTACAATGAGCAGTTCTTC. Translating gives CASNGRGSYNEQFF.

This clone showed up just a few times. V usage is TRBV6-1 and J usage is TRBJ2-1; 8 nucleotides line up with TRBD2. Germline V lookup: CDR1 MNHNS, CDR2 SASEGT. CDR3 length: 15 residues. J gave up 3 bases and V 3 bases, and 4 bases lay outside the gene matches. The CDR3 here is CASSDFRGGYNEQFF. The CDR3 DNA is TGTGCCAGCAGTGATTTTCGGGGGGGCTACAATGAGCAGTTCTTC.

V gene TRBV11-2 combines with J gene TRBJ2-7; the D is unclear. There are 15 residues in the CDR3. Trimming left V 1 base short and J 2 bases short, with 12 bases between. Germline V gives CDR1 SGHAT, CDR2 FQNNGV. In nucleotides, the CDR3 is TGTGCCAGCAGCTTAGGGGCCCTATCCACCTACGAGCAGTACTTC. Amino acid sequence: CASSLGALSTYEQYF.

A few counts support this clone. The V and J genes are TRBV7-2 and TRBJ2-7, with 8 bases matching TRBD2. Germline V gene sequence: CDR1 SGHTA, CDR2 FQGNSA. The CDR3 consists of 14 residues. V lost 5 bases to trimming and J lost 3 bases; unmatched junction nucleotides: 6. CDR3 DNA sequence: TGTGCCAGCAGCCTTCGGGAGGGGGGCTACGAGCAGTACTTC. Encoded protein: CASSLREGGYEQYF.

The chain couples TRBV7-9 to TRBJ1-2; 8 bases align to TRBD1. Unmatched junction bases numbered 6, after V lost 4 bases and J lost 2 bases. This CDR3 comprises 15 residues. Germline CDR1 SEHNR, CDR2 FQNEAQ (reference sequence). The CDR3: CASSSAGGRNYGYTF. The DNA of the CDR3 is TGTGCCAGCAGCTCCGCAGGGGGCCGAAACTATGGCTACACCTTC.

This clone has a handful of counts. The rearrangement uses TRBV5-8 and TRBJ1-5; the D is unclear. CDR1 is SGHTS and CDR2 is YDEGEE in the germline V gene. This CDR3 region has 14 residues. Deletions cut 4 bases from V and 4 bases from J, with 12 bases between. The CDR3 nucleotides are TGTGCCAGCAGCCGTTTCACGGGGAATCAGCCCCAGCATTTT. It specifies CASSRFTGNQPQHF.

This clone occurred once. This chain joins TRBV29-1 and TRBJ1-1; unclear D gene. The CDR3 has 13 amino acids. Germline V gives CDR1 SQVTM, CDR2 ANQGSEA. Trimming took 3 bases from V and 3 from J, leaving 11 bases between them. CDR3 protein: CSVDFGGYTEAFF. The CDR3 nucleotides are TGCAGCGTTGACTTCGGAGGGTACACTGAAGCTTTCTTT.

The chain uses TRBV5-6 and TRBJ1-3; TRBD1 is a possible D gene (5 bases). Trimming took 3 bases from V and 0 from J, leaving 16 bases between them. CDR3 length: 17 residues. The germline CDR1 and CDR2 sequences are SGHDT and YYEEEE. The CDR3 DNA reads TGTGCCAGCAGCTCCCTACGAGCGGGGGACTCTGGAAACACCATATATTTT. Residues: CASSSLRAGDSGNTIYF. Full variable domain (missing parts from reference TRBV5-6 and TRBJ1-3): DAGVTQSPTHLIKTRGQQVTLRCSPKSGHDTVSWYQQALGQGPQFIFQYYEEEERQRGNFPDRFSGHQFPNYSSELNVNALLLGDSALYLCASSSLRAGDSGNTIYFGEGSWLTVV.

The rearrangement links TRBV7-2 to TRBJ2-1, with a possible D match to TRBD2 (6 bases). Germline assignment: CDR1 SGHTA and CDR2 FQGNSA. This CDR3 spans 15 amino acids. V dropped 6 bases and J dropped 0 bases, with 12 bases sitting between them. CDR3 residues: CASRVTSNSYNEQFF. The DNA of the CDR3 is TGTGCCAGCAGGGTAACTAGCAACTCCTACAATGAGCAGTTCTTC.

The chain is built from TRBV2 and TRBJ1-1, with D uncertain. Trimming left V 9 bases short and J 0 bases short, with 8 bases between. The length of the CDR3 is 12 residues. CDR1 and CDR2 (germline): SNHLY, FYNNEI. DNA of the CDR3: TGTGCCAGAGGAACAGTGAACACTGAAGCTTTCTTT. This translates into CARGTVNTEAFF.

This chain joins TRBV19 and TRBJ1-5; 10 bases line up with TRBD1. Trimming at V came to 7 bases and at J to 4 bases, leaving 10 bases not matched to a gene. CDR1 and CDR2 (germline): LNHDA, SQIVND (reference sequence). This CDR3 region has 16 residues. The CDR3 DNA reads TGTGCCAGTATGAGGGGACAGGGGACGGGGAATCAGCCCCAGCATTTT. This gives the protein CASMRGQGTGNQPQHF.

The rearrangement links TRBV27 to TRBJ1-4, with D unresolved. The CDR3 length is 14 residues. The V gene's germline CDR1 is MNHEY and CDR2 SMNVEV (reference sequence). V lost 2 bases to trimming and J lost 8 bases, with 12 bases between them. The CDR3 here is CASSLHGINEKLFF. The CDR3 DNA follows: TGTGCCAGCAGTTTACACGGGATTAACGAAAAACTGTTTTTT.

This clone was counted only a few times. The chain carries TRBV7-2 and TRBJ1-1; tentative D call: TRBD1 (5 bases). The CDR3 is 14 amino acids. Deletions cut 7 bases from V and 5 bases from J, with 17 bases between. Per germline, CDR1 SGHTA and CDR2 FQGNSA. Here the CDR3 reads CASTLRAGGTEAFF. The CDR3 region has the DNA TGTGCCAGCACCCTCAGAGCGGGGGGGACTGAAGCTTTCTTT.

The V call is TRBV6-5, the J call TRBJ2-5, with 11 nucleotides matching TRBD2. The CDR3 length is 15 residues. Germline V CDR1 and CDR2: MNHEY, SVGAGI. V lost 6 bases and J lost 0; bases outside the gene matches: 3. The CDR3 reads CASRRLAGNQETQYF. CDR3 nucleotides: TGTGCCAGCAGAAGACTAGCGGGGAACCAAGAGACCCAGTACTTC.

V gene TRBV25-1 combines with J gene TRBJ2-7; 9 bases are a match to TRBD1. This CDR3 has 13 amino acids. Germline V lookup: CDR1 MGHDK, CDR2 SYGVNS. Trimming took 6 bases from V and 4 from J; bases not matched to a gene: 4. CDR3: CASRQGARYEQYF. CDR3 DNA sequence: TGTGCCAGCAGACAGGGGGCACGGTACGAGCAGTACTTC.

This clone was counted between two and nine times. This chain connects TRBV18 to TRBJ2-7; maybe TRBD1 (5 bases). This CDR3 contains 16 residues. Per germline, CDR1 KGHSH and CDR2 LQKENI. Trimming removed 1 base at V and 1 base at J, with 14 bases between. The CDR3 sequence is CASSPHGQQGSYEQYF. The DNA of the CDR3 is TGTGCCAGCTCACCACATGGGCAGCAGGGATCCTACGAGCAGTACTTC.

This clone was counted between two and nine times. The V call is TRBV9, the J call TRBJ2-6; D is unresolved. The CDR3 consists of 15 residues. Germline values: CDR1 SGDLS, CDR2 YYNGEE. Between the trimmed V and J ends, which lost 0 bases and 0 bases, there was a span of 4 bases. CDR3 region: CASSVAPSGANVLTF. Here the CDR3 DNA reads TGTGCCAGCAGCGTAGCTCCCTCTGGGGCCAACGTCCTGACTTTC.

This clone was recorded a few times. The chain recombines TRBV6-5 with TRBJ1-5; D is unclear. Per the germline V gene, CDR1 is MNHEY and CDR2 is SVGAGI. CDR3 length: 15 amino acids. V was trimmed by 2 bases and J by 0 bases, leaving 8 bases between them. CDR3 protein: CASSYDRFSNQPQHF. In DNA, the CDR3 is TGTGCCAGCAGTTACGATCGGTTTAGCAATCAGCCCCAGCATTTT.

The J gene is TRBJ2-7, the V gene TRBV18; the D is unclear. V lost 4 bases, J lost 3 bases, and 16 bases lay in between. The germline CDR1 and CDR2 sequences are KGHSH and LQKENI. There are 15 residues in the CDR3. CDR3 coding DNA: TGTGCCAGCTCACTGGCTACAGTGGATTACTACGAGCAGTACTTC. It codes for CASSLATVDYYEQYF.